This T cell receptor (beta chain) was captured by sequencing in a study of breast tumors, draining lymph nodes, adjacent tissues. Study-level points and caveats: Tumors had less TCR diversity than lymph nodes, more than nontumor tissue. Data only fit, rather than demonstrated, lymph node origin of most tumor T cells.

For this clonotype: Its antigen is undetermined.

Axillary draining lymph nodes of breast cancer patients supplied the node samples. TCRdb reprocessed the multiplex PCR reads via MiXCR and lists one record per CDR3 protein. This table holds 150,000 to 250,000 distinct CDR3 sequences, roughly 31% found once. Trimming removed 2 bases from V and 7 bases from J, with 8 bases in between. This CDR3 is built from 12 residues. Germline CDR1 is KGHSH and CDR2 is LQKENI. The TCR sequence derives from a female donor with breast cancer. Some clones in this sample may be carry-over from other donors' samples. The chain has TRBV18 and TRBJ1-1; no reliable D call. Sequenced: axillary lymph node tissue. In nucleotides, the CDR3 is TGTGCCAGCTCACCATTGGCGGATGAAGCTTTCTTT. Translation: CASSPLADEAFF.